What follows are 15 T cell receptor beta chains derived from one specimen sequenced in a study of OX40 agonist ivuxolimab in advanced cancers. Generated by immunoSEQ multiplex PCR, the TCRdb table keeps only in-frame clones and is missing some. This sample has about 31,000 clones, with about 87% found just once. This specimen was CD4+ or CD8+ T cells sorted from blood, taken in a trial of the OX40 agonist ivuxolimab. Receptors originate from an adult with an advanced solid tumor such as melanoma, head and neck, liver or kidney cancer.

This rearrangement joins TRBV11-3 to TRBJ2-1; D may match TRBD1 or TRBD2 (8 bases each). Trimming removed 5 bases from V and 4 bases from J, with 21 bases in between. The CDR3 spans 17 residues. Per the germline V gene, CDR1 is SGHNT and CDR2 is YENEEA. CDR3 in amino acids: CASSPPSGGGRYNEQFF. CDR3 nucleotide sequence: TGTGCCAGCAGCCCGCCTTCAGGGGGCGGGAGGTACAATGAGCAGTTCTTC.

The genes are TRBV5-1 and TRBJ2-3; D possibly corresponds to TRBD1 (6 bases). CDR1 SGHRS and CDR2 YFSETQ come from the germline V gene. This CDR3 contains 14 residues. Between the trimmed V and J ends, which lost 1 base and 3 bases, there was a span of 9 bases. CDR3 DNA: TGCGCCAGCAGCTTGACAGGGTATACAGATACGCAGTATTTT. This translates into CASSLTGYTDTQYF.

This chain joins TRBV15 and TRBJ2-3; either TRBD1 or TRBD2 may fit D (5 bases each). Germline lookup yields CDR1 LNHNV and CDR2 YYDKDF (reference sequence). The CDR3 totals 16 residues. V lost 2 bases, J lost 2 bases, and 14 bases lay in between. The DNA of the CDR3 is TGTGCCACCAGCAGAACCCGGGGCCCCTACACAGATACGCAGTATTTT. This codes for CATSRTRGPYTDTQYF. The entire variable domain, with the rest obtained from reference TRBV15 and TRBJ2-3, is as follows: DAMVIQNPRYQVTQFGKPVTLSCSQTLNHNVMYWYQQKSSQAPKLLFHYYDKDFNNEADTPDNFQSRRPNTSFCFLDIRSPGLGDTAMYLCATSRTRGPYTDTQYFGPGTRLTVL.

Here the CDR3 DNA reads TGTGCCAGCAGCCCTAAACAGGGGCACTATGGCTACACCTTC. As protein: CASSPKQGHYGYTF. The chain combines TRBV5-4 with TRBJ1-2, with 7 bases that match TRBD1. The CDR3 has 14 amino acids. Germline V gives CDR1 SGHNT, CDR2 YYREEE (reference sequence). V dropped 4 bases and J dropped 3; count of bases not matched to a gene: 6.

The J gene is TRBJ2-5, the V gene TRBV2; D gene uncertain. Trimming shortened V by 2 bases and J by 2 bases, and 9 bases separated the two germline ends. The germline gives CDR1 SNHLY, CDR2 FYNNEI. This CDR3 is built from 14 residues. The CDR3 DNA reads as TGTGCCAGCAGTGAAAGAGTGTGGCAAGAGACCCAGTACTTC. This gives the protein CASSERVWQETQYF.

The chain joins TRBV7-9 to TRBJ1-1; D is uncertain. CDR1 SEHNR and CDR2 FQNEAQ come from the germline V gene (reference sequence). This CDR3 contains 13 residues. V was shortened by 1 base and J by 4 bases, with 7 bases between the two germline ends. This CDR3 is CASSLGTGTEAFF. The CDR3 DNA reads as TGTGCCAGCAGCTTAGGGACGGGCACTGAAGCTTTCTTT.

In its sample, this clone is large. This chain links TRBV28 with TRBJ1-5, with no clear D. The V gene's germline CDR1 is MDHEN and CDR2 SYDVKM. The CDR3 runs 14 residues. V lost 2 bases and J lost 1, with 6 bases in between. The CDR3 nucleotides are TGTGCCAGCAGTTTAGAGGACAGCAATCAGCCCCAGCATTTT. Protein sequence: CASSLEDSNQPQHF.

The chain couples TRBV10-3 to TRBJ1-2, with a tentative D call TRBD1 (5 bases). V was trimmed by 0 bases and J by 6 bases, leaving 14 bases between them. The germline CDR1 and CDR2 sequences are ENHRY and SYGVKD. The length of the CDR3 is 15 residues. The CDR3 loop reads CAISESRGADDGYTF. CDR3 coding DNA: TGTGCCATCAGTGAGTCGAGAGGGGCGGATGATGGCTACACCTTC.

This clone was counted a few times. The rearrangement joins TRBV19 to TRBJ2-6, with D uncertain. Trimming took 7 bases from V and 3 from J, leaving 16 bases between them. CDR1 and CDR2 from the germline V gene are LNHDA and SQIVND (reference sequence). This CDR3 contains 16 residues. CDR3 protein: CASTRPLGIGANVLTF. The CDR3 DNA reads as TGTGCCAGTACCAGACCGCTTGGTATTGGGGCCAACGTCCTGACTTTC.

V usage is TRBV5-6 and J usage is TRBJ1-2; TRBD1 might be the D (6 bases). In germline, CDR1 is SGHDT, CDR2 YYEEEE. V dropped 0 bases and J dropped 3 bases, with 12 bases sitting between them. The CDR3 runs 15 residues. DNA for the CDR3: TGTGCCAGCAGCTTGGTGGGGGCGACCTACTATGGCTACACCTTC. This sequence encodes CASSLVGATYYGYTF.

The V and J genes are TRBV2 and TRBJ1-4, with D maybe TRBD1 (6 bases). V lost 6 bases to trimming and J lost 1 base, with 12 bases between them. Germline assignment: CDR1 SNHLY and CDR2 FYNNEI. CDR3 length: 15 residues. Here the CDR3 reads CASRLQGLTNEKLFF. The CDR3 DNA reads TGTGCCAGCAGATTACAGGGATTAACTAATGAAAAACTGTTTTTT.

The chain employs TRBV25-1 and TRBJ2-2; D is possibly TRBD1 (6 bases). Germline assignment: CDR1 MGHDK and CDR2 SYGVNS. Trimming removed 2 bases at V and 5 bases at J, with 12 bases between. The CDR3 totals 15 residues. The CDR3 region is CASSENPGVTGELFF. In DNA, the CDR3 is TGTGCCAGCAGTGAAAATCCAGGGGTAACCGGGGAGCTGTTTTTT. The full variable domain, with the rest looked up from reference TRBV25-1 and TRBJ2-2, is EADIYQTPRYLVIGTGKKITLECSQTMGHDKMYWYQQDPGMELHLIHYSYGVNSTEKGDLSSESTVSRIRTEHFPLTLESARPSHTSQYLCASSENPGVTGELFFGEGSRLTVL.

This clone was seen more than once but under ten times. The J gene is TRBJ1-6, the V gene TRBV4-2; TRBD1 agrees at 10 bases. The CDR3 has 16 residues. V dropped 1 base and J dropped 5; count of bases not matched to a gene: 2. Germline lookup yields CDR1 LGHNA and CDR2 YNFKEQ. CDR3 coding DNA: TGTGCCAGCAGCCAAGTAGGGACAGGGGATAATTCACCCCTCCACTTT. Amino acid sequence: CASSQVGTGDNSPLHF.

This chain joins TRBV21-1 and TRBJ1-2. TRBV21-1 is a listed pseudogene. This CDR3 has 16 residues. The CDR3 bases are TGTGCCAGCAGCATGTCGCGGAGTTACAATAACTATGGCTACACCTTC. It codes for CASSMSRSYNNYGYTF.

The V gene is TRBV11-2, the J gene TRBJ1-5; 8 nucleotides align to TRBD1. The V gene's germline CDR1 is SGHAT and CDR2 FQNNGV. V lost 5 bases, J lost 2 bases, and 11 bases stayed unmatched. This CDR3 comprises 17 residues. CDR3 sequence (DNA): TGTGCCAGCAGCCCCGGACAGGGAGAGGTTGGCAATCAGCCCCAGCATTTT. It codes for CASSPGQGEVGNQPQHF. The full variable domain, completed using reference TRBV11-2 and TRBJ1-5, is EAGVAQSPRYKIIEKRQSVAFWCNPISGHATLYWYQQILGQGPKLLIQFQNNGVVDDSQLPKDRFSAERLKGVDSTLKIQPAKLEDSAVYLCASSPGQGEVGNQPQHFGDGTRLSIL.